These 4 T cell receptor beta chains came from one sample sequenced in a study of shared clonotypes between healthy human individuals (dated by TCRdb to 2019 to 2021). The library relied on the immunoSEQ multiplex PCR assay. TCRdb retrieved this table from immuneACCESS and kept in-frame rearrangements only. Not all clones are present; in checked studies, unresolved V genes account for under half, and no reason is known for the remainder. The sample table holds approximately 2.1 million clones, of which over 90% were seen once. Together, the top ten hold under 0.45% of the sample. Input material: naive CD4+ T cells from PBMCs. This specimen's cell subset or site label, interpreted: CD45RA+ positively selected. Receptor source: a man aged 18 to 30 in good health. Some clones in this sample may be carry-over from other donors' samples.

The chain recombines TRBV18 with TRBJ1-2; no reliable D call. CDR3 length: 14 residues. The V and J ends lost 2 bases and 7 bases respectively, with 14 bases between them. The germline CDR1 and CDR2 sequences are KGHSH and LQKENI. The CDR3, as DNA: TGTGCCAGCTCACCAAATCGGCCAAACGGTGGCTACACCTTC. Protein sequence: CASSPNRPNGGYTF.

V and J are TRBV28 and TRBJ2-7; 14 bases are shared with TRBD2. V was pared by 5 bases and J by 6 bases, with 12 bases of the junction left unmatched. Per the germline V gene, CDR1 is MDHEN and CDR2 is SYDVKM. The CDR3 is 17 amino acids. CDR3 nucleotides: TGTGCCAGCAGTAGAATCGGACTAGCGGGAGGCTCAGCCGAGCAGTACTTC. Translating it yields CASSRIGLAGGSAEQYF.

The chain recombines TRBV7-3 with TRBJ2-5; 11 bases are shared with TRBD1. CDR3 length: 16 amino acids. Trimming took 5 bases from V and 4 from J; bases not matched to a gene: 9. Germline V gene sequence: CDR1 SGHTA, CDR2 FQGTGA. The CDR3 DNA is TGTGCCAGCAGCCCCCAGAAGGGGACAGGGGGAGAGACCCAGTACTTC. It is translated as CASSPQKGTGGETQYF.

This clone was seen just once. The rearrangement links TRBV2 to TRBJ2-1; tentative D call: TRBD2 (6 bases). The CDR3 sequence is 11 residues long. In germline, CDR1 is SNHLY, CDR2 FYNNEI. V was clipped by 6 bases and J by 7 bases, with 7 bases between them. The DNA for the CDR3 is TGTGCCAGCAGGGGGAGGAATGAGCAGTTCTTC. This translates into CASRGRNEQFF.